Listed below are T cell receptor beta chains from one sample, sequenced in a study of blood T cell repertoires in COVID-19. TCRdb keeps only in-frame clones here, not all; method: immunoSEQ multiplex PCR. The table records approximately 120,000 clones, 84% of them present only once. The material sequenced was peripheral blood. Receptor source: an elderly woman with active or convalescent COVID-19. Both conserved end residues are part of each CDR3. The D gene is left open where the match is weak. Not every row has a clone size; where given, it reads once, few, many or a size class.

len: 16
j_gene: TRBJ2-1
abundance: -
v_gene: TRBV10-1
d_gene: -
CDR3nt: TGCGCCAGCAGTGAAAAACTCCTAAGCTCCTACAATGAGCAGTTCTTC
CDR3aa: CASSEKLLSSYNEQFF

len: 14
j_gene: TRBJ1-5
abundance: -
v_gene: TRBV18
d_gene: -
CDR3nt: TGTGCCAGCTCCCCCAAACAAAGCAATCAGCCCCAGCATTTT
CDR3aa: CASSPKQSNQPQHF

len: 16
j_gene: TRBJ1-2
abundance: -
v_gene: TRBV19
d_gene: TRBD1
CDR3nt: TGTGCCAGTAGTACGCCGACAGGGGGCGAACACTATGGCTACACCTTC
CDR3aa: CASSTPTGGEHYGYTF

len: 15
j_gene: TRBJ2-1
abundance: -
v_gene: TRBV29-1
d_gene: -
CDR3nt: TGCAGCGTTGATGGTTCCAGCGGTGCCTACAATGAGCAGTTCTTC
CDR3aa: CSVDGSSGAYNEQFF

len: 15
j_gene: TRBJ1-5
abundance: -
v_gene: TRBV3-1/TRBV3-2
d_gene: TRBD1
CDR3nt: TGTGCCAGCAGCCAGGGACAGGCGCCGTATCAGCCCCAGCATTTT
CDR3aa: CASSQGQAPYQPQHF

len: 14
j_gene: TRBJ2-7
abundance: -
v_gene: TRBV5-6
d_gene: TRBD1
CDR3nt: TGTGCCAGCAGCCTACTAGGACAGGGAGGCGAGCAGTACTTC
CDR3aa: CASSLLGQGGEQYF

len: 16
j_gene: TRBJ2-1
abundance: -
v_gene: TRBV4-2
d_gene: TRBD2
CDR3nt: TGTGCCAGCAGCCAAGATAGGACTAGCGGATACAATGAGCAGTTCTTC
CDR3aa: CASSQDRTSGYNEQFF

len: 15
j_gene: TRBJ1-2
abundance: -
v_gene: TRBV24-1
d_gene: TRBD1
CDR3nt: TGTGCCACCAGTGAACCAGGGGGCGGGAACTATGGCTACACCTTC
CDR3aa: CATSEPGGGNYGYTF

len: 16
j_gene: TRBJ2-5
abundance: -
v_gene: TRBV6-2/TRBV6-3
d_gene: TRBD2
CDR3nt: TGTGCCAGCAGCCAACTCCTACTAGCGGGAGTAGAGACCCAGTACTTC
CDR3aa: CASSQLLLAGVETQYF

len: 16
j_gene: TRBJ2-7
abundance: once
v_gene: TRBV7-9
d_gene: -
CDR3nt: TGTGCCAGCAGCTTAGCGTCTACAGAAGTATCCTACGAGCAGTACTTC
CDR3aa: CASSLASTEVSYEQYF

len: 13
j_gene: TRBJ1-2
abundance: -
v_gene: TRBV28
d_gene: TRBD1
CDR3nt: TGTGCCAGCAACGACAGGGGGCGTTATGGCTACACCTTC
CDR3aa: CASNDRGRYGYTF